This TCR beta chain was documented in a study of blood T cell repertoires in COVID-19. Germline V gene sequence: CDR1 LGHDT, CDR2 YNNKEL (reference sequence). Trimming cost V 8 bases and J 2 bases; bases outside gene matches: 7. The CDR3 totals 14 residues. Authors' analysis steps: Reference gene primer amplification in the assay estimated nucleated cell counts. The data were produced by immunoSEQ multiplex PCR, yet TCRdb's version contains in-frame clones alone and is incomplete. That table gives V, J and clone size, and the DNA gave D and trimming. The table includes under 200,000 clones, about four fifths detected once. The Seattle site enrolled patients during active infection and followed them longitudinally.

Sequencing input: peripheral blood. This chain joins TRBV3-1 (or the pseudogene TRBV3-2) and TRBJ2-7; TRBD2 agrees at 9 bases. The origin of this receptor is a woman aged 55-70 years with COVID-19, enrolled during active disease. This CDR3 is CASLRGTSTYEQYF. In DNA form, the CDR3 reads TGTGCCAGCCTGAGGGGGACTAGCACCTACGAGCAGTACTTC.